This record looks at one TCR beta chain sequence and its context. This specimen comes from a study of metastatic and nonmetastatic thyroid tumors. The germline CDR1 and CDR2 sequences are PRHDT and FYEKMQ (reference sequence). The CDR3 is 17 amino acids. The ends lost 0 bases at V and 7 bases at J; junction bases unmatched: 11. TCRdb reassembled clones from the PCR reads with MiXCR. The sample shows approximately 32,000 clones, about 30% of them seen only once. There were no patients who had received any treatment before thyroid surgery. The chain uses TRBV13 and TRBJ2-2; 7 positions match TRBD1. The material sequenced was tumor tissue. This sequence originates from a female donor with papillary thyroid cancer or a benign thyroid nodule (not recorded which). Some clones in this sample may be carry-over from other donors' samples. CDR3 nucleotides: TGTGCCAGCAGCTTAGGTGTGACAGGGTTATCCCTCGGGGAGCTGTTTTTT. Residues: CASSLGVTGLSLGELFF.